The T cell receptor (beta chain) under discussion was sequenced for a study of Ad26.COV2.S vaccination and SARS-CoV-2 variants. Study as a whole: Within the COV1001 Ad26.COV2.S trial arm, the donor was enrolled. Ad26.COV2.S given intramuscularly, once or twice 56 days apart. The study's findings and limits: Measurements of TCR breadth and depth may have given underestimates of the total T cell responses.

Treatment of the sample: roughly 18 received Ad26.COV2.S at low or high dose, single or two shots; roughly five received placebo; per-sample allocation not given. Samples analyzed were those drawn on day 63 after the first vaccine or placebo injection. Boston supplied an adult donor aged 18-55 years. TCRdb keeps only in-frame clones here, not all; method: immunoSEQ multiplex PCR. The table has some 250,000 clones, 88% seen once; the top ten hold 9.5% to 12%. V was cut by 2 bases and J by 8 bases, with 15 bases left in between. Germline V gene lookup returns CDR1 MNHNS and CDR2 SASEGT. The CDR3 is 15 amino acids. On this clone itself: Antigen: not known.

This TCR came from a person aged 18-60 years who received the Ad26.COV2.S COVID-19 vaccine or a placebo. The chain joins TRBV6-1 to TRBJ1-4; TRBD1 might be the D (5 bases). The material was peripheral blood, obtained in a trial of Ad26.COV2.S vaccine versus placebo. The CDR3 DNA reads TGTGCCAGCAGTGAACTGTCTCGGAGGGGAGAAAAACTGTTTTTT. It yields the protein CASSELSRRGEKLFF.